Shown below are 21 T cell receptor beta chains from a single sample sequenced in a study of long-term antiretroviral therapy in people with HIV. This was the immunoSEQ v3.0 assay at survey level. Sequencing used immunoSEQ multiplex PCR; TCRdb keeps in-frame clones, though not all of them. The repertoire holds fewer than 40,000 clones, with roughly 79% as singletons. This sample comprised unsorted PBMCs, obtained 3.1 years after starting antiretroviral therapy. The receptors stem from a woman in her forties or fifties with HIV.

This clone has a handful of counts. This chain links TRBV4-2 with TRBJ2-1, with D tentatively TRBD2 (6 bases). The ends were cut back, 0 bases at V and 0 bases at J, with 6 bases in the middle. CDR3 length equals 15 residues. Germline CDR1 is LGHNA and CDR2 is YNFKEQ. The CDR3 reads CASSQEGGSYNEQFF. CDR3 coding DNA: TGTGCCAGCAGCCAAGAGGGGGGCTCCTACAATGAGCAGTTCTTC.

This clone was found once. This sequence joins TRBV11-2 and TRBJ1-6, with a weak D call TRBD1 (6 bases). This CDR3 is 14 amino acids long. Deletions cut 3 bases from V and 9 bases from J, with 12 bases between. The germline gives CDR1 SGHAT, CDR2 FQNNGV. CDR3: CASSFTGSLSPLHF. The CDR3 region has the DNA TGTGCCAGCAGCTTCACAGGGTCCCTTTCACCCCTCCACTTT.

The rearrangement links TRBV5-1 to TRBJ1-1, with D possibly matching TRBD1 (5 bases). V lost 4 bases to trimming and J lost 6 bases, with 10 bases between them. Germline V gene data show CDR1 as SGHRS and CDR2 as YFSETQ. The CDR3 contains 12 residues. The CDR3 DNA is TGCGCCAGCAGCGGAGGACACCCTGAAGCTTTCTTT. It is translated as CASSGGHPEAFF. Full variable domain (remainder filled in from reference TRBV5-1 and TRBJ1-1): KAGVTQTPRYLIKTRGQQVTLSCSPISGHRSVSWYQQTPGQGLQFLFEYFSETQRNKGNFPGRFSGRQFSNSRSEMNVSTLELGDSALYLCASSGGHPEAFFGQGTRLTVV.

The chain combines TRBV5-1 with TRBJ2-2; 9 bases are shared with TRBD2. Germline CDR1 and CDR2: SGHRS and YFSETQ. The CDR3 length is 16 residues. The V gene end was trimmed by 1 base and the J gene end by 0 bases; junction bases not matched to a gene: 1. CDR3: CASSLRLAANTGELFF. The CDR3 DNA reads as TGCGCCAGCAGCTTGAGACTAGCGGCGAACACCGGGGAGCTGTTTTTT.

The chain combines TRBV6-1 with TRBJ1-3; D is perhaps TRBD1 (6 bases). The germline CDR1 and CDR2 sequences are MNHNS and SASEGT. CDR3 size: 15 residues. Trimming removed 3 bases from V and 0 bases from J, with 9 bases in between. Here the CDR3 DNA reads TGTGCCAGCAGTGAGTGGACAGCCTCTGGAAACACCATATATTTT. The encoded protein is CASSEWTASGNTIYF.

This chain joins TRBV29-1 and TRBJ2-2; D is unresolved. This CDR3 contains 14 residues. V lost 3 bases to trimming and J lost 0 bases, with 8 bases between them. Looked up from germline, CDR1 is SQVTM and CDR2 is ANQGSEA. CDR3 region: CSVDSVSNTGELFF. The CDR3 DNA sequence: TGCAGCGTTGACAGCGTTTCGAACACCGGGGAGCTGTTTTTT.

The gene calls are TRBV5-8 and TRBJ1-3; no reliable D call. Trimming pared 7 bases from V and 4 bases from J, leaving 15 bases between. This CDR3 region has 14 residues. Looked up from germline, CDR1 is SGHTS and CDR2 is YDEGEE. CDR3 residues: CASYKRMRGNTIYF. CDR3 in DNA: TGTGCCAGCTACAAGAGGATGAGAGGAAACACCATATATTTT. The full variable domain, completed using reference TRBV5-8 and TRBJ1-3, is EAGVTQSPTHLIKTRGQQATLRCSPISGHTSVYWYQQALGLGLQFLLWYDEGEERNRGNFPPRFSGRQFPNYSSELNVNALELEDSALYLCASYKRMRGNTIYFGEGSWLTVV.

This chain links TRBV5-6 with TRBJ2-2; D is uncertain. The CDR3 sequence is 13 residues long. CDR1 SGHDT and CDR2 YYEEEE come from the germline V gene. Between the trimmed V and J ends, which lost 0 bases and 5 bases, there was a span of 5 bases. As DNA, the CDR3 is TGTGCCAGCAGCTTGGAAGGAACCGGGGAGCTGTTTTTT. Residues: CASSLEGTGELFF.

The gene calls are TRBV13 and TRBJ2-1, with a tentative D call TRBD1 (6 bases). The CDR3 runs to 14 residues. V shed 3 bases and J shed 3 bases, with 9 bases lying between them. The germline CDR1 and CDR2 sequences are PRHDT and FYEKMQ (reference sequence). The CDR3 sequence is CASSLGALYNEQFF. DNA of the CDR3: TGTGCCAGCAGCTTGGGGGCCCTCTACAATGAGCAGTTCTTC.

V and J are TRBV5-1 and TRBJ1-1; D possibly corresponds to TRBD1 (6 bases). Looked up from germline, CDR1 is SGHRS and CDR2 is YFSETQ. This CDR3 is 14 amino acids long. The V end was cut by 4 bases, the J end by 1 base, with 11 bases between. The CDR3 DNA reads as TGCGCCAGCAGCCCCGGACAGCCGAACACTGAAGCTTTCTTT. This gives the protein CASSPGQPNTEAFF.

The J gene is TRBJ1-4, the V gene TRBV4-2, with D perhaps matching TRBD1 (5 bases). Germline V lookup: CDR1 LGHNA, CDR2 YNFKEQ. CDR3 size: 15 residues. V was shortened by 0 bases and J by 3 bases, with 8 bases between the two germline ends. In DNA form, the CDR3 reads TGTGCCAGCAGCCAAGACGGGGGGGCTAATGAAAAACTGTTTTTT. Its translation is CASSQDGGANEKLFF.

The genes are TRBV5-1 and TRBJ2-3; TRBD2 matches at 8 bases. Looked up from germline, CDR1 is SGHRS and CDR2 is YFSETQ. After removal of 0 bases from V and 2 bases from J, the junction contained 5 bases not matched to a gene. This CDR3 contains 16 residues. CDR3: CASSLGGGPSTDTQYF. The CDR3, as DNA: TGCGCCAGCAGCTTGGGCGGGGGGCCGTCCACAGATACGCAGTATTTT.

CDR3 loop: CASSLGRGNGANVLTF. The CDR3 region has the DNA TGCGCCAGCAGCCTAGGACGGGGAAATGGGGCCAACGTCCTGACTTTC. The chain has TRBV4-1 and TRBJ2-6; a possible D gene is TRBD2 (5 bases). Trimming shortened V by 4 bases and J by 3 bases, and 13 bases separated the two germline ends. Germline CDR1 MGHRA, CDR2 YSYEKL. The CDR3 has 16 residues.

The J gene is TRBJ1-1, the V gene TRBV6-6; 9 nucleotides align to TRBD1. CDR3 length equals 15 residues. CDR1 and CDR2 (germline): MNHNY, SVGAGI (reference sequence). The V segment lost 8 bases and the J segment 5 bases; nucleotides outside the gene matches: 12. The CDR3 nucleotides read TGTGCCAGCGGACCTGAGACAGGGGGTTATACTGAAGCTTTCTTT. Protein: CASGPETGGYTEAFF.

This chain joins TRBV18 and TRBJ1-1; possible D gene TRBD1, 6 bases. Per germline, CDR1 KGHSH and CDR2 LQKENI. Between the trimmed V and J ends, which lost 0 bases and 1 base, there was a span of 12 bases. The CDR3 is made up of 16 amino acids. CDR3 DNA: TGTGCCAGCTCACCACCTACAGGGCGGAAGAACACTGAAGCTTTCTTT. The encoded protein is CASSPPTGRKNTEAFF.

This sequence joins TRBV5-4 and TRBJ1-2; 8 nucleotides agree with TRBD1. CDR1 is SGHNT, CDR2 YYREEE, per germline (reference sequence). The junction had 8 bases not matched to a gene; V was cut back by 3 bases and J by 4 bases. The CDR3 is 15 amino acids. The CDR3 nucleotides read TGTGCCAGCAGCTCCGTTGCAGGGGGCCGCTATGGCTACACCTTC. It codes for CASSSVAGGRYGYTF.

This chain joins TRBV27 and TRBJ2-2; D gene unclear. Germline values: CDR1 MNHEY, CDR2 SMNVEV (reference sequence). This CDR3 comprises 11 residues. Trimming stripped 6 bases from V and 6 bases from J, with 5 bases between. This chain's CDR3 is CASRVAGELFF. The CDR3 DNA reads TGTGCCAGCAGGGTGGCCGGGGAGCTGTTTTTT.

The chain links TRBV6-1 to TRBJ2-7; tentative D call: TRBD1 (6 bases). Trimming took 7 bases from V and 2 from J, leaving 18 bases between them. From germline, CDR1 is MNHNS and CDR2 SASEGT. The CDR3 totals 15 residues. CDR3 sequence reads: CASKQGRELTYEQYF. The CDR3 DNA sequence: TGTGCCAGCAAACAGGGTAGAGAATTGACCTACGAGCAGTACTTC.

The chain couples TRBV5-1 to TRBJ1-6; a possible D gene is TRBD1 (5 bases). Trimming pared 5 bases from V and 4 bases from J, leaving 16 bases between. Germline V gene lookup returns CDR1 SGHRS and CDR2 YFSETQ. The CDR3 spans 16 residues. The CDR3 DNA reads TGCGCCAGCAGATTGATGGAGAAGGGGTATAATTCACCCCTCCACTTT. Its translation is CASRLMEKGYNSPLHF.

The V and J genes are TRBV5-6 and TRBJ1-1, with 7 bases lining up with TRBD1. The CDR3 sequence is 17 residues long. V lost 2 bases to trimming and J lost 0 bases; unmatched junction nucleotides: 10. Germline loops: CDR1 SGHDT, CDR2 YYEEEE. This CDR3 reads CASSFEGAPFVNTEAFF. The DNA of the CDR3 is TGTGCCAGCAGCTTCGAGGGGGCCCCTTTCGTGAACACTGAAGCTTTCTTT.

The chain couples TRBV7-8 to TRBJ2-7; 8 bases match TRBD2. Trimming cost V 5 bases and J 0 bases; bases outside gene matches: 6. The CDR3 is 15 residues long. Germline CDR1 reads SGHVS; CDR2 reads FQNEAQ. CDR3 coding DNA: TGTGCCAGCAGCGTTAGCGGGGAGAGCTCCTACGAGCAGTACTTC. Translating it yields CASSVSGESSYEQYF.